The TCR beta chain described here comes from a study of shared clonotypes between healthy human individuals. CD8 cells regarded as naive lacked CD45RO, were positively chosen for CCR7, and omitted terminally differentiated effector memory CD45RA+ cells. TCRdb's table, derived via immunoSEQ multiplex PCR, lists solely in-frame clones and lacks some. In the table there are about 600,000 clones, over 95% of which are singletons. The CDR3 runs 16 residues. Looked up from germline, CDR1 is SGHRS and CDR2 is YFSETQ. V lost 7 bases, J lost 1 base, and 12 bases stayed unmatched. V is TRBV5-1 and J is TRBJ2-3, with 7 positions matching TRBD2. This receptor was obtained from a young woman in good health. Sequenced material: naive CD8+ T cells sorted from blood. The CDR3 coding sequence is TGCGCCAGCCGCCAGGAGGGACTACCGCGCACAGATACGCAGTATTTT. It specifies CASRQEGLPRTDTQYF.